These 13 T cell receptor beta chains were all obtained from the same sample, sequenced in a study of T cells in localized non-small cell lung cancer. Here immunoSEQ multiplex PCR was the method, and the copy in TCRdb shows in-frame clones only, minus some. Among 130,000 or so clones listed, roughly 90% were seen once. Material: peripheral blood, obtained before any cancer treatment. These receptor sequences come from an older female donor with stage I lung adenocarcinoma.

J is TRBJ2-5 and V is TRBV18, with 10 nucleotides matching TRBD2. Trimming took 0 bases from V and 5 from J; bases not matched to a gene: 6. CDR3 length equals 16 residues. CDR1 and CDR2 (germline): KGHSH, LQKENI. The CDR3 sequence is CASSPPSSGSAETQYF. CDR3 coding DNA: TGTGCCAGCTCACCACCTTCTAGCGGGAGTGCCGAGACCCAGTACTTC.

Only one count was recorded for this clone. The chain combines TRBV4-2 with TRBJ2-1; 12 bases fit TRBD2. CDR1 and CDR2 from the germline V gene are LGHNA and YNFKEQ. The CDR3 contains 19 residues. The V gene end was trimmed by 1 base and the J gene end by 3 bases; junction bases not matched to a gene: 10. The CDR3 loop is CASSQGLAGGNMYYNEQFF. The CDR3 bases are TGTGCCAGCAGCCAAGGCCTAGCGGGAGGGAATATGTACTACAATGAGCAGTTCTTC.

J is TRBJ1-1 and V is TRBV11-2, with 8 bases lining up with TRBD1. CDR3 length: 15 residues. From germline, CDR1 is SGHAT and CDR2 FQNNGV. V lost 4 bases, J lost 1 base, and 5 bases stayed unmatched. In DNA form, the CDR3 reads TGTGCCAGCAGCTACGACAGGGGATGGAACACTGAAGCTTTCTTT. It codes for CASSYDRGWNTEAFF.

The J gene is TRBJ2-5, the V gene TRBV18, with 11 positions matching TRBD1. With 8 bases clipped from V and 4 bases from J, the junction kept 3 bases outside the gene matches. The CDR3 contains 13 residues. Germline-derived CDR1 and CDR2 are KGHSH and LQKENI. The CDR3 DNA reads TGTGCCAGCCGGACAGGGGGCACAGAGACCCAGTACTTC. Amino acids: CASRTGGTETQYF.

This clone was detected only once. CDR3 protein: CASSVGGLADPWGIQYF. CDR3 nucleotide sequence: TGTGCCAGCAGCGTAGGGGGACTAGCGGACCCTTGGGGCATTCAGTACTTC. The rearrangement joins TRBV9 to TRBJ2-4, with TRBD2 matching over 11 bases. The V gene's germline CDR1 is SGDLS and CDR2 YYNGEE. This CDR3 is 17 amino acids long. After removal of 0 bases from V and 9 bases from J, the junction contained 11 bases not matched to a gene.

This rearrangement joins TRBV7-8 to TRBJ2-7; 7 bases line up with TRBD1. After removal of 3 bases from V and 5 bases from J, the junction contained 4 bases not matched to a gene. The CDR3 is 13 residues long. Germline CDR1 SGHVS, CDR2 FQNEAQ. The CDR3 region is CASSFDRDNEQYF. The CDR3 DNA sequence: TGTGCCAGCAGCTTCGACAGGGACAACGAGCAGTACTTC.

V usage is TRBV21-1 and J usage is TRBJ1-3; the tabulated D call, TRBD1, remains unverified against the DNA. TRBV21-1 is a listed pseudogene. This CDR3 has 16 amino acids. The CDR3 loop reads CASSKSPRGSGNTIYF. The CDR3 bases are TGTGCCAGCAGCAAATCTCCCAGGGGCTCTGGAAACACCATATATTTT.

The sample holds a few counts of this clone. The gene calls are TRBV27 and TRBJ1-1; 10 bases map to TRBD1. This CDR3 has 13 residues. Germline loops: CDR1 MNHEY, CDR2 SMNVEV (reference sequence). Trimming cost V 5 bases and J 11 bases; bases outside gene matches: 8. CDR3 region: CASSARDRGRAFF. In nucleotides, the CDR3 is TGTGCCAGCAGTGCCCGGGACAGGGGTCGGGCTTTCTTT.

The CDR3 sequence is CASSEVGTGGRGTEAFF. CDR3 DNA: TGTGCCAGCTCTGAGGTGGGGACAGGGGGCCGAGGCACTGAAGCTTTCTTT. The chain has TRBV11-2 and TRBJ1-1; 12 bases line up with TRBD1. Germline CDR1 reads SGHAT; CDR2 reads FQNNGV. V was clipped by 8 bases and J by 4 bases; unmatched bases: 14. The CDR3 spans 17 residues.

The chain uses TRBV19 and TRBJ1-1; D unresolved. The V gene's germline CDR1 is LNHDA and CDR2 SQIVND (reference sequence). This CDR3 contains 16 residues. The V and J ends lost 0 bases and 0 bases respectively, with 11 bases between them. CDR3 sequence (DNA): TGTGCCAGTAGTATAGATCTGGCCAGAATGAACACTGAAGCTTTCTTT. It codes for CASSIDLARMNTEAFF. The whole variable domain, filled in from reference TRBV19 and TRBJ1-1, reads DGGITQSPKYLFRKEGQNVTLSCEQNLNHDAMYWYRQDPGQGLRLIYYSQIVNDFQKGDIAEGYSVSREKKESFPLTVTSAQKNPTAFYLCASSIDLARMNTEAFFGQGTRLTVV.

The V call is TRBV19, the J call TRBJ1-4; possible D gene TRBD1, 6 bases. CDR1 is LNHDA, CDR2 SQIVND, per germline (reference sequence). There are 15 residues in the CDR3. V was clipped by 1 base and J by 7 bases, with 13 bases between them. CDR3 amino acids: CASSIAGQPPEKLFF. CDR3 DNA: TGTGCCAGTAGTATAGCAGGACAGCCACCTGAAAAACTGTTTTTT.

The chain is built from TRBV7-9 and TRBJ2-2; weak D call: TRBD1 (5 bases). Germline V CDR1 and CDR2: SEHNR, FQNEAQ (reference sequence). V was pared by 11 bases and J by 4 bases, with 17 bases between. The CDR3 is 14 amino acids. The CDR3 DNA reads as TGTGCCCACTCATGGAAGACAGCCACCGGGGAGCTGTTTTTT. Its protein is CAHSWKTATGELFF.

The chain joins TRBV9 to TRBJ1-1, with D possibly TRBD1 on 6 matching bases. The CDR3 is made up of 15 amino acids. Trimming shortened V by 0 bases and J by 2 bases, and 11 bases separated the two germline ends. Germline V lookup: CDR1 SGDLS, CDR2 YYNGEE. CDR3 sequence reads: CASSVVGQLNTEAFF. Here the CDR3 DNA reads TGTGCCAGCAGCGTAGTGGGACAACTTAACACTGAAGCTTTCTTT.